The next 25 T cell receptor beta chains were all read from a single sample in a study of T cells in localized non-small cell lung cancer. Clones were sequenced by immunoSEQ multiplex PCR, and TCRdb holds only the in-frame ones, with some missing. Of tens of thousands of clones in the sample, 86% were seen once. The sample consisted of peripheral blood, taken before any cancer treatment. The receptors were sampled from a man between 40 and 70 years old with stage I lung adenocarcinoma.

The chain joins TRBV9 to TRBJ2-2; D is uncertain. Between the trimmed V and J ends, which lost 2 bases and 4 bases, there was a span of 9 bases. CDR1 and CDR2 from the germline V gene are SGDLS and YYNGEE. The CDR3 loop spans 14 amino acids. In DNA, the CDR3 is TGTGCCAGCAGCGTGGTTGCACTCACCGGGGAGCTGTTTTTT. It yields the protein CASSVVALTGELFF.

The chain joins TRBV15 to TRBJ2-5; either TRBD1 or TRBD2 may supply D (5 bases each). The V and J ends lost 6 bases and 5 bases respectively, with 16 bases between them. The CDR3 spans 14 residues. CDR1 is LNHNV and CDR2 is YYDKDF in the germline V gene (reference sequence). The CDR3 loop is CATRPTGPQETQYF. In DNA, the CDR3 is TGTGCCACCAGGCCAACGGGACCCCAGGAGACCCAGTACTTC.

CDR3 DNA: TGTGCCAGCTCGGGACAGTCTTACGAGCAGTACTTC. It translates to CASSGQSYEQYF. The chain links TRBV18 to TRBJ2-7; TRBD1 matches at 7 bases. The junction had 3 bases not matched to a gene; V was cut back by 6 bases and J by 4 bases. This CDR3 has 12 amino acids. Germline-derived CDR1 and CDR2 are KGHSH and LQKENI.

The rearrangement joins TRBV9 to TRBJ2-7; 7 nucleotides agree with TRBD1. CDR1 SGDLS and CDR2 YYNGEE come from the germline V gene. This CDR3 comprises 15 residues. V was clipped by 0 bases and J by 5 bases; unmatched bases: 8. This CDR3 reads CASSVAGRGIDEQYF. The CDR3 DNA reads TGTGCCAGCAGCGTAGCAGGCAGGGGGATCGACGAGCAGTACTTC.

This chain connects TRBV4-2 to TRBJ1-3; a weak D match, TRBD1 (5 bases). V lost 1 base, J lost 4 bases, and 14 bases lay in between. This CDR3 is built from 16 residues. Looked up from germline, CDR1 is LGHNA and CDR2 is YNFKEQ. DNA of the CDR3: TGTGCCAGCAGCCAAGTAGGGCAGGGATACGGAAACACCATATATTTT. This codes for CASSQVGQGYGNTIYF.

This clone appeared once. This chain uses TRBV7-2 with TRBJ2-7; 11 nucleotides agree with TRBD2. The junction had 6 bases not matched to a gene; V was cut back by 8 bases and J by 6 bases. Looked up from germline, CDR1 is SGHTA and CDR2 is FQGNSA. The CDR3 runs to 13 residues. CDR3 DNA: TGTGCCAGCGGGGTTAGCGGGAGGGCCGAGCAGTACTTC. It yields the protein CASGVSGRAEQYF.

This chain links TRBV11-2 with TRBJ2-4, with D unresolved. The CDR3 has 14 residues. Germline loops: CDR1 SGHAT, CDR2 FQNNGV. Trimming left V 0 bases short and J 5 bases short, with 8 bases between. DNA for the CDR3: TGTGCCAGCAGCTTAGAGGACCAGGAAAACATTCAGTACTTC. It encodes CASSLEDQENIQYF.

J is TRBJ2-7 and V is TRBV7-9; D remains ambiguous. This CDR3 is 14 amino acids long. In germline, CDR1 is SEHNR, CDR2 FQNEAQ (reference sequence). V lost 4 bases to trimming and J lost 6 bases, with 16 bases between them. In nucleotides, the CDR3 is TGTGCCAGCAGCTCCGGTTACAGTCGTATCGAGCAGTACTTC. Amino acid sequence: CASSSGYSRIEQYF. Filled out from reference TRBV7-9 and TRBJ2-7, the complete variable domain reads DTGVSQNPRHKITKRGQNVTFRCDPISEHNRLYWYRQTLGQGPEFLTYFQNEAQLEKSRLLSDRFSAERPKGSFSTLEIQRTEQGDSAMYLCASSSGYSRIEQYFGPGTRLTVT.

The sample holds one count of this clone. The rearrangement uses TRBV18 and TRBJ2-7, with D uncertain. Trimming took off 8 bases at V and 0 bases at J, with 8 bases between the two ends. CDR1 and CDR2 from the germline V gene are KGHSH and LQKENI. The CDR3 is 12 amino acids. CDR3 nucleotides: TGTGCCAGCAAGTTAGACTCCTACGAGCAGTACTTC. Translated: CASKLDSYEQYF.

The V call is TRBV11-1, the J call TRBJ2-6; D may be TRBD2 (5 bases). The CDR3 contains 15 residues. The V gene's germline CDR1 is SGHAT and CDR2 FQDESV (reference sequence). Trimming took 3 bases from V and 2 from J, leaving 8 bases between them. The CDR3 nucleotides read TGTGCCAGCAGCTTCGGGAATACTGGGGCCAACGTCCTGACTTTC. It translates to CASSFGNTGANVLTF.

This chain uses TRBV6-5 with TRBJ2-7; 7 nucleotides line up with TRBD1. Trimming took 3 bases from V and 5 from J; bases not matched to a gene: 1. The CDR3 is 12 residues long. Germline V lookup: CDR1 MNHEY, CDR2 SVGAGI. In DNA, the CDR3 is TGTGCCAGCAGTTATACAGGGGACGAGCAGTACTTC. Translation: CASSYTGDEQYF.

This clone was counted a few times. The rearrangement links TRBV19 to TRBJ1-1; TRBD1 agrees at 7 bases. The germline V gene encodes CDR1 LNHDA and CDR2 SQIVND (reference sequence). J was trimmed by 7 bases and V by 2 bases; bases with no gene match: 10. This CDR3 has 15 residues. The CDR3 nucleotides read TGTGCCAGTAGTATAACGGGCCAGGGGGTAATTGAAGCTTTCTTT. Encoded protein: CASSITGQGVIEAFF.

This clone was counted a few times. The chain couples TRBV5-6 to TRBJ2-5; no clear D gene. CDR1 is SGHDT and CDR2 is YYEEEE in the germline V gene. The CDR3 is 13 residues long. Trimming took 2 bases from V and 5 from J, leaving 10 bases between them. CDR3 bases: TGTGCCAGCAGCTTACGGAACTCGGAGACCCAGTACTTC. Amino acids: CASSLRNSETQYF.

This clone was picked up one time. This chain connects TRBV21-1 to TRBJ1-5; the table's D gene call, TRBD1, was not cross checked with the DNA. TRBV21-1 is noted as a pseudogene. This CDR3 has 15 residues. The CDR3 sequence is CASSNTGGGNQPQHF. Written as DNA, the CDR3 is TGTGCCAGCAGCAACACAGGGGGCGGTAATCAGCCCCAGCATTTT.

The rearrangement links TRBV2 to TRBJ2-5, with D maybe TRBD2 (6 bases). Germline V CDR1 and CDR2: SNHLY, FYNNEI. V was trimmed by 7 bases and J by 2 bases, leaving 14 bases between them. CDR3 length: 14 residues. CDR3 residues: CASTVPGLQETQYF. The CDR3 bases are TGTGCCAGCACCGTACCGGGACTGCAAGAGACCCAGTACTTC. Full variable domain (outside the CDR3, taken from reference TRBV2 and TRBJ2-5): EPEVTQTPSHQVTQMGQEVILRCVPISNHLYFYWYRQILGQKVEFLVSFYNNEISEKSEIFDDQFSVERPDGSNFTLKIRSTKLEDSAMYFCASTVPGLQETQYFGPGTRLLVL.

The V and J genes are TRBV7-2 and TRBJ1-5, with 7 bases that match TRBD1. V lost 3 bases, J lost 0 bases, and 14 bases stayed unmatched. Germline CDR1 is SGHTA and CDR2 is FQGNSA. The CDR3 runs 19 residues. The chain's CDR3 is CASSLSPSLRGNSNQPQHF. DNA for the CDR3: TGTGCCAGCAGCTTGTCACCTTCACTCAGGGGGAATAGCAATCAGCCCCAGCATTTT. The full variable domain, rest sourced from reference TRBV7-2 and TRBJ1-5, is GAGVSQSPSNKVTEKGKDVELRCDPISGHTALYWYRQSLGQGLEFLIYFQGNSAPDKSGLPSDRFSAERTGGSVSTLTIQRTQQEDSAVYLCASSLSPSLRGNSNQPQHFGDGTRLSIL.

This clone has just a few counts. The rearrangement uses TRBV4-2 and TRBJ2-7; 13 bases line up with TRBD2. V lost 4 bases to trimming and J lost 0 bases; unmatched junction nucleotides: 3. The CDR3 loop spans 16 amino acids. From germline, CDR1 is LGHNA and CDR2 YNFKEQ. For the CDR3, the DNA is TGTGCCAGCAGCCCCGGGACTAGCGGGATCTCCTACGAGCAGTACTTC. It specifies CASSPGTSGISYEQYF.

The V and J genes are TRBV27 and TRBJ2-3; 8 nucleotides align to TRBD2. Germline values: CDR1 MNHEY, CDR2 SMNVEV (reference sequence). This CDR3 spans 16 amino acids. V dropped 0 bases and J dropped 2; count of bases not matched to a gene: 4. CDR3 nucleotides: TGTGCCAGCAGTTTATCGGGCGGGAGGCCCACAGATACGCAGTATTTT. This translates into CASSLSGGRPTDTQYF.

To note about this clone: The sample holds other DNA sequences that translate to the same CDR3. The chain is built from TRBV29-1 and TRBJ1-1, with D perhaps matching TRBD1 (6 bases). This CDR3 region has 14 residues. The V end lost 0 bases, the J end lost 7 bases, and 15 bases lay between the germline ends. CDR1 and CDR2 (germline): SQVTM, ANQGSEA. Here the CDR3 DNA reads TGCAGCGTTGAAGATCGAGGGGGTGTCGGTGAAGCTTTCTTT. This sequence encodes CSVEDRGGVGEAFF.

This clone was recorded a few times. The chain couples TRBV4-3 to TRBJ2-2, with D unresolved. The CDR3 has 13 amino acids. Germline CDR1 reads LGHNA; CDR2 reads YSLEER. The V and J ends lost 0 bases and 7 bases respectively, with 6 bases between them. This CDR3 reads CASSQEDFGELFF. For the CDR3, the DNA is TGCGCCAGCAGCCAAGAAGACTTCGGGGAGCTGTTTTTT.

The V and J genes are TRBV28 and TRBJ2-3; TRBD1 aligns across 9 bases. CDR1 is MDHEN, CDR2 SYDVKM, per germline. V lost 2 bases to trimming and J lost 1 base; unmatched junction nucleotides: 7. This CDR3 comprises 17 residues. The CDR3 sequence: CASSLGWGDRGTDTQYF. The CDR3 coding sequence is TGTGCCAGCAGTTTAGGGTGGGGGGACAGGGGCACAGATACGCAGTATTTT.

The V gene is TRBV20-1, the J gene TRBJ2-7; D not certain. CDR1 and CDR2 from the germline V gene are DFQATT and SNEGSKA (reference sequence). Trimming stripped 3 bases from V and 0 bases from J, with 3 bases between. CDR3 length equals 11 residues. DNA of the CDR3: TGCAGTGCTAGCGTCTCCTACGAGCAGTACTTC. This codes for CSASVSYEQYF.

CDR3 nucleotide sequence: TGCGCCAGCAGCCGTTTTACAAGCTACGAGCAGTACTTC. Residues: CASSRFTSYEQYF. The chain recombines TRBV4-1 with TRBJ2-7; D not certain. There are 13 residues in the CDR3. In germline, CDR1 is MGHRA, CDR2 YSYEKL. V was shortened by 4 bases and J by 3 bases, with 10 bases between the two germline ends.

The gene calls are TRBV5-1 and TRBJ2-1, with TRBD2 matching 13 bases. There are 15 residues in the CDR3. J lost 9 bases, V lost 0 bases, and 3 bases had no gene match. Germline lookup yields CDR1 SGHRS and CDR2 YFSETQ. The CDR3 loop reads CASSLGTSGSGEQFF. CDR3 DNA: TGCGCCAGCAGCTTGGGGACTAGCGGGAGTGGTGAGCAGTTCTTC. The variable domain in full, with the rest retrieved from reference TRBV5-1 and TRBJ2-1, is KAGVTQTPRYLIKTRGQQVTLSCSPISGHRSVSWYQQTPGQGLQFLFEYFSETQRNKGNFPGRFSGRQFSNSRSEMNVSTLELGDSALYLCASSLGTSGSGEQFFGPGTRLTVL.

Only one count was recorded for this clone. The genes are TRBV6-5 and TRBJ1-1; 9 nucleotides agree with TRBD1. In germline, CDR1 is MNHEY, CDR2 SVGAGI. J gave up 6 bases and V 6 bases, and 8 bases lay outside the gene matches. The CDR3 length is 14 residues. Here the CDR3 reads CASRSGTGRSEAFF. CDR3 bases: TGTGCCAGCAGATCCGGGACAGGGAGATCTGAAGCTTTCTTT.